This T cell receptor (beta chain) is drawn from a study of cytomegalovirus exposure and HLA in healthy donors. For the study at large: Around 80 million unique TCRs from HLA-typed donors were held in an early data release. General study findings and limits: Researchers left out some V segments, among them TRBV6-2 and TRBV6-3, as indistinguishable.

Primers for the PCR totalled 60 Vbeta and 13 Jbeta. Here immunoSEQ multiplex PCR was the method, and the copy in TCRdb shows in-frame clones only, minus some. The sample has around 210,000 clones; 80% to 85% are singletons. In regard to this clone: Its antigen is currently unknown.

The CDR3 extends over 15 amino acids. J was trimmed by 2 bases and V by 5 bases; bases with no gene match: 5. Germline V lookup: CDR1 SGHTA, CDR2 FQGNSA. This clonotype originated in a woman aged 40 to 50 in good health and CMV-seronegative. The sample comprised PBMCs. The chain combines TRBV7-2 with TRBJ2-1, with 8 bases aligning to TRBD2. CDR3 coding DNA: TGTGCCAGCAGCCAAACTAGCGGAGCCTACAATGAGCAGTTCTTC. Amino acid sequence: CASSQTSGAYNEQFF.